Listed here are 12 T cell receptor beta chains from one sample, sequenced in a study of identical twins. From the 5' RACE reads, TCRdb called clonotypes with MiXCR, one entry per CDR3 protein. The table shows 1.5 million to 2 million distinct CDR3 sequences, with roughly 35% occurring only once. Sequenced: cord blood. The receptors shown here come from a newborn girl in good health.

This clonotype was detected ten times or more. V and J are TRBV5-1 and TRBJ2-5; 13 positions match TRBD2. This CDR3 has 17 residues. Germline V CDR1 and CDR2: SGHRS, YFSETQ. Losses at the gene ends were 0 bases for V and 1 base for J; bases not matched to a gene: 3. The CDR3 spells CASSLGLAGGPQETQYF. The CDR3 DNA reads TGCGCCAGCAGCTTGGGACTAGCGGGAGGACCCCAAGAGACCCAGTACTTC.

The gene calls are TRBV7-2 and TRBJ2-7, with 10 nucleotides matching TRBD2. J lost 0 bases, V lost 1 base, and 15 bases had no gene match. CDR3 size: 20 residues. Germline-derived CDR1 and CDR2 are SGHTA and FQGNSA. CDR3 loop: CASSLVPLAGAIPSSYEQYF. In DNA form, the CDR3 reads TGTGCCAGCAGCTTAGTTCCCCTAGCGGGGGCCATCCCGAGCTCCTACGAGCAGTACTTC.

This clonotype was found a few times. The chain recombines TRBV2 with TRBJ2-7, with D possibly being TRBD1 (5 bases). The CDR3 has 15 amino acids. Germline V gene sequence: CDR1 SNHLY, CDR2 FYNNEI. The V and J ends lost 2 bases and 2 bases respectively, with 13 bases between them. The chain's CDR3 is CASSEQGKIAYEQYF. The CDR3 nucleotides read TGTGCCAGCAGTGAACAGGGAAAGATCGCCTACGAGCAGTACTTC.

The V gene is TRBV27, the J gene TRBJ1-2; TRBD1 might be the D (5 bases). Germline-derived CDR1 and CDR2 are MNHEY and SMNVEV (reference sequence). This CDR3 contains 15 residues. The V end was cut by 6 bases, the J end by 2 bases, with 16 bases between. CDR3 DNA: TGTGCCAGCAGCCGGGGGGGGGATGGAAACTATGGCTACACCTTC. It yields the protein CASSRGGDGNYGYTF.

The sample holds many counts of this clonotype. This chain joins TRBV10-3 and TRBJ2-5; perhaps TRBD1 as D (6 bases). Deletions cut 3 bases from V and 4 bases from J, with 6 bases between. The germline V gene encodes CDR1 ENHRY and CDR2 SYGVKD. The length of the CDR3 is 12 residues. The CDR3: CAISEQGETQYF. The DNA for the CDR3 is TGTGCCATCAGTGAACAGGGAGAGACCCAGTACTTC.

This clonotype occurred many times. The gene calls are TRBV4-2 and TRBJ2-7; D may correspond to TRBD1 or TRBD2 (5 bases each). The germline CDR1 and CDR2 sequences are LGHNA and YNFKEQ. V was pared by 4 bases and J by 3 bases, with 16 bases between. CDR3 size: 15 residues. For the CDR3, the DNA is TGTGCCAGCAGCCTGGGGACGGCGTCAGGCTACGAGCAGTACTTC. Amino acids: CASSLGTASGYEQYF.

The J gene is TRBJ2-1, the V gene TRBV24-1, with 11 bases identical to TRBD2. V gave up 5 bases and J gave up 9 bases; unmatched junction bases: 11. The CDR3 is made up of 16 amino acids. Germline CDR1 is KGHDR and CDR2 is SFDVKD. CDR3 coding DNA: TGTGCCACCAGTGCCTTCGAACTAGCGGGAGTCGGTGAGCAGTTCTTC. It encodes CATSAFELAGVGEQFF.

This clonotype was observed a few times. The V gene is TRBV6-1, the J gene TRBJ1-5, with 8 bases fitting TRBD1. The V gene's germline CDR1 is MNHNS and CDR2 SASEGT. The CDR3 length is 17 residues. The J segment lost 5 bases and the V segment lost 2 bases, leaving 11 bases of the junction unmatched. The DNA of the CDR3 is TGTGCCAGCAGTGAAATTTGGGACAGGAGAGGGGATCAGCCCCAGCATTTT. Amino acids: CASSEIWDRRGDQPQHF.

This clonotype was counted only a few times. The chain couples TRBV20-1 to TRBJ2-7; D is unclear. V lost 0 bases and J lost 0, with 12 bases in between. The CDR3 consists of 15 residues. Germline loops: CDR1 DFQATT, CDR2 SNEGSKA (reference sequence). This CDR3 reads CSARESRQSSYEQYF. The CDR3 nucleotides read TGCAGTGCTAGAGAATCGCGGCAAAGCTCCTACGAGCAGTACTTC.

There are a few counts of this clonotype. The chain uses TRBV12-3 or TRBV12-4 and TRBJ1-6; no reliable D call. This CDR3 is built from 14 residues. V was shortened by 3 bases and J by 6 bases, with 9 bases between the two germline ends. Written as DNA, the CDR3 is TGTGCCAGCAGTTTTAAGGGCCCTAATTCACCCCTCCACTTT. It codes for CASSFKGPNSPLHF.

The chain recombines TRBV20-1 with TRBJ2-6; D remains unclear. Per germline, CDR1 DFQATT and CDR2 SNEGSKA (reference sequence). The CDR3 sequence is 13 residues long. V dropped 0 bases and J dropped 4 bases, with 4 bases sitting between them. The CDR3 DNA reads TGCAGTGCTAGAGATCGGGGGGCCAACGTCCTGACTTTC. Translated, it gives CSARDRGANVLTF.

The chain is built from TRBV12-3 or TRBV12-4 and TRBJ2-1, with 10 bases fitting TRBD2. The J call may not be correct, given that the DNA end is closer to TRBJ2-7. There are 16 residues in the CDR3. The CDR3, as DNA: TGTGCCAGCAGCCACAAGCGGGGGGGCCCCTACAATGAGCAGTACTTC. Its translation: CASSHKRGGPYNEQYF.